The 31 T cell receptor beta chains below were found in one sample sequenced in a study of T cells in women clearing cervical HPV infection. Profiling relied on immunoSEQ multiplex PCR, and the TCRdb table lists in-frame clones only, not all of them. This sample contains 35,000 to 45,000 clones. Source material: blood buffy coat. The receptors come from a woman between 18 and 69 years old with a cervical HPV16 infection that either progressed to CIN3+ or cleared (not recorded which).

Regarding this clone: The CDR3 end lies 3 residues beyond the end of the read and is filled in from the germline J gene. J is TRBJ1-5 and V is TRBV19; 7 bases match TRBD1. CDR1 LNHDA and CDR2 SQIVND come from the germline V gene (reference sequence). The CDR3 consists of 16 residues. The ends lost 3 bases at V and 4 bases at J; junction bases unmatched: 9. The CDR3 DNA, read in part, is TGTGCCAGTAGTATGGGGACAGTAGATTTAAATCAGCCC. It encodes CASSMGTVDLNQP. The whole CDR3 reads CASSMGTVDLNQPQHF.

As for this clone: The CDR3 end lies 3 residues beyond the end of the read and is filled in from the germline J gene. V usage is TRBV5-1 and J usage is TRBJ2-7, with TRBD1 matching over 8 bases. V was clipped by 4 bases and J by 3 bases; unmatched bases: 9. Per the germline V gene, CDR1 is SGHRS and CDR2 is YFSETQ. This CDR3 is 15 amino acids long. The part of the CDR3 DNA that was read is TGCGCCAGCAGCCCGACCCAGGGGGCCTTCTACGAG. Its translation is CASSPTQGAFYE. The complete CDR3 reads CASSPTQGAFYEQYF.

Turning to this clone: The read falls 3 residues short of the CDR3 end, and the missing part is taken from the germline J gene. J is TRBJ1-2 and V is TRBV19; unclear D gene. The CDR3 length is 15 residues. Germline-derived CDR1 and CDR2 are LNHDA and SQIVND (reference sequence). The CDR3 here is CASSPGFGSSYDYTF. The sequenced part of the CDR3 DNA is TGTGCCAGTAGTCCCGGGTTTGGTTCCTCCTACGAC.

As for this clone: Read sequence stops 3 residues before the CDR3 end, and the germline J gene provides the missing end. The V and J genes are TRBV12-3 or TRBV12-4 and TRBJ2-7; D not resolved. V lost 5 bases and J 2 bases, leaving 7 bases between the germline ends. The CDR3 is 12 amino acids. The sequenced CDR3 bases are TGTGCCAGCAGTCCGGGTCCCTACGAG. It yields the protein CASSPGPYE. The whole CDR3 is CASSPGPYEQYF.

Turning to this clone: With the read ending 3 residues before the CDR3 end, the germline J gene is used to fill in that end. The chain is built from TRBV19 and TRBJ2-5; 14 nucleotides align to TRBD2. The CDR3 is made up of 16 amino acids. Germline trimming cut 5 bases from V and 5 bases from J; bases unmatched to any gene: 7. Looked up from germline, CDR1 is LNHDA and CDR2 is SQIVND (reference sequence). CDR3 DNA (partial): TGTGCCAGTAGTTTGGGACTAGCGGGAGTGTTTGAGACC. The encoded protein is CASSLGLAGVFET. The whole CDR3 reads CASSLGLAGVFETQYF.

As to this clone: The DNA ends 3 residues before the CDR3 does, and the rest of the CDR3 is filled in from the germline J gene. The V and J genes are TRBV18 and TRBJ1-6; unclear D gene. V shed 3 bases and J shed 8 bases, with 11 bases lying between them. CDR1 is KGHSH and CDR2 is LQKENI in the germline V gene. CDR3 size: 14 residues. The CDR3 DNA, read in part, is TGTGCCAGCTCACCTCTCAGGTTTGATTCACCC. Residues: CASSPLRFDSP. The full CDR3 reads CASSPLRFDSPLHF.

Notes on this clone: Read sequence stops 3 residues before the CDR3 end, and the germline J gene provides the missing end. This rearrangement joins TRBV9 to TRBJ2-3, with no clear D. Trimming stripped 0 bases from V and 5 bases from J, with 13 bases between. Germline CDR1 SGDLS, CDR2 YYNGEE. The CDR3 runs 15 residues. The sequenced part of the CDR3 DNA is TGTGCCAGCAGCGTAGAGGCCAGCGCCGGAGATACG. It translates to CASSVEASAGDT. The whole CDR3 region reads CASSVEASAGDTQYF.

A word on this clone: Read coverage stops 3 residues before the CDR3 terminus; the germline J gene supplies the remainder. V is TRBV12-3 or TRBV12-4 and J is TRBJ2-5, with 14 bases that match TRBD2. V lost 5 bases to trimming and J lost 0 bases; unmatched junction nucleotides: 8. There are 18 residues in the CDR3. The CDR3 reads CASSPGTSGSPNQETQYF. The DNA read from the CDR3 is TGTGCCAGCAGTCCAGGGACTAGCGGGAGCCCCAACCAAGAGACC.

Comment on this clone: The read terminates 3 residues before the CDR3 end, so the remaining end is supplied by the germline J gene. The chain recombines TRBV6-2 or TRBV6-3 with TRBJ1-1; D is possibly TRBD1 (5 bases). V lost 5 bases and J 1 base, leaving 11 bases between the germline ends. The V gene's germline CDR1 is MNHEY and CDR2 SVGEGT. The CDR3 length is 14 residues. CDR3 protein: CASSQLDRNTEAFF. The sequenced part of the CDR3 DNA is TGTGCCAGCAGTCAACTTGACAGGAACACTGAA.

Remarks on this clone: The read terminates 3 residues before the CDR3 end, so the remaining end is supplied by the germline J gene. V gene TRBV7-2 combines with J gene TRBJ2-7; D is unclear. The germline gives CDR1 SGHTA, CDR2 FQGNSA. V lost 3 bases and J lost 0, with 12 bases in between. The CDR3 totals 15 residues. CDR3 in amino acids: CASSFTGSTSYEQYF. Incomplete CDR3 DNA: TGTGCCAGCAGCTTCACCGGGTCTACCTCCTACGAG.

In regard to this clone: Sequencing ends 3 residues short of the CDR3 end; the germline J gene provides the rest. The chain joins TRBV5-1 to TRBJ2-5, with 7 nucleotides matching TRBD1. Germline V lookup: CDR1 SGHRS, CDR2 YFSETQ. The V segment lost 7 bases and the J segment 1 base; nucleotides outside the gene matches: 7. There are 14 residues in the CDR3. The part of the CDR3 DNA that was read is TGCGCCAGCTCAAGACAGGGTTTCCAAGAGACC. It encodes CASSRQGFQET. The whole CDR3 sequence reads CASSRQGFQETQYF.

Note on this clone: The read terminates 3 residues ahead of where the CDR3 ends, so the germline J gene completes it. Other DNA sequences from this sample encode an identical CDR3 as well. The rearrangement joins TRBV2 to TRBJ2-2; D perhaps matches TRBD1 (6 bases). Trimming stripped 7 bases from V and 0 bases from J, with 12 bases between. Per the germline V gene, CDR1 is SNHLY and CDR2 is FYNNEI. The CDR3 spans 15 residues. The covered CDR3 bases are TGTGCCAGCAAGGGGGTAAGAGCGAACACCGGGGAG. Amino acid sequence: CASKGVRANTGE. The full CDR3 is CASKGVRANTGELFF.

About this clone: The CDR3 extends 3 residues past the end of the read, so its final part is completed from the germline J gene. This chain joins TRBV30 and TRBJ1-2; D is unresolved. Germline CDR1 reads GTSNPN; CDR2 reads SVGIG (reference sequence). This CDR3 contains 16 residues. Deletions cut 2 bases from V and 4 bases from J, with 20 bases between. The CDR3 loop reads CAWSTKGGILSYGYTF. The CDR3 DNA, read in part, is TGTGCCTGGAGTACGAAGGGCGGGATCCTCAGCTATGGC.

Note on this clone: The DNA ends 3 residues before the CDR3 does, and the rest of the CDR3 is filled in from the germline J gene. The chain carries TRBV19 and TRBJ1-2; no clear D. CDR1 is LNHDA, CDR2 SQIVND, per germline (reference sequence). V lost 3 bases and J 6 bases, leaving 17 bases between the germline ends. This CDR3 comprises 15 residues. CDR3 bases read: TGTGCCAGTAGTATTAGGAGTGGAGGGCACCATGGC. As protein: CASSIRSGGHHG. The entire CDR3 protein reads CASSIRSGGHHGYTF.

On this clone: The read halts 3 residues ahead of the CDR3 end, with the missing end drawn from the germline J gene. V gene TRBV30 combines with J gene TRBJ2-3; 9 nucleotides agree with TRBD2. The germline gives CDR1 GTSNPN, CDR2 SVGIG (reference sequence). The CDR3 runs 12 residues. Incomplete CDR3 DNA: TGTGCCTCAGCGGGAGGACGAGAGACG. Its protein is CASAGGRET. The entire CDR3 is CASAGGRETQYF.

Of note for this clone: The observed sequence ends 3 residues before the CDR3 terminus, with the missing tail filled in from the germline J gene. V usage is TRBV11-2 and J usage is TRBJ2-1; 11 positions match TRBD1. V was clipped by 3 bases and J by 7 bases; unmatched bases: 2. The CDR3 has 14 residues. CDR1 SGHAT and CDR2 FQNNGV come from the germline V gene. CDR3 protein: CASSFGTGGNEQFF. The DNA read from the CDR3 is TGTGCCAGCAGCTTTGGGACAGGGGGTAATGAG.

Remarks on this clone: The read stops 3 residues short of the end of the CDR3; the missing end is completed from the germline J gene. The rearrangement uses TRBV19 and TRBJ1-2; no firm D call. V lost 3 bases, J lost 6 bases, and 11 bases lay in between. This CDR3 has 13 residues. Germline V gene sequence: CDR1 LNHDA, CDR2 SQIVND (reference sequence). The CDR3 protein is CASSMSLFHGYTF. CDR3 DNA (partial): TGTGCCAGTAGTATGTCCCTTTTCCATGGC.

The CDR3 is CSARVGGGNTIYF. The sequenced part of the CDR3 DNA is TGCAGTGCTAGGGTGGGGGGTGGAAACACC. This chain connects TRBV20-1 to TRBJ1-3; the D gene is possibly TRBD1 (5 bases). The read is 3 residues too short to cover the CDR3 end, so that end is filled in from the germline J gene. CDR1 and CDR2 from the germline V gene are DFQATT and SNEGSKA (reference sequence). V was pared by 3 bases and J by 3 bases, with 9 bases between. CDR3 length: 13 residues.

Note on this clone: The CDR3 end falls 3 residues outside the read, so it is completed with the germline J gene. The chain carries TRBV20-1 and TRBJ1-2; the match to TRBD1 covers 11 bases. This CDR3 contains 16 residues. From germline, CDR1 is DFQATT and CDR2 SNEGSKA (reference sequence). V lost 3 bases to trimming and J lost 4 bases; unmatched junction nucleotides: 10. The part of the CDR3 DNA that was read is TGCAGTGCTAGGACCGCCGGGACAGGGGGACCCTATGGC. Its protein product is CSARTAGTGGPYG. The whole CDR3 reads CSARTAGTGGPYGYTF.

Note on this clone: The observed sequence ends 3 residues before the CDR3 terminus, with the missing tail filled in from the germline J gene. This chain uses TRBV2 with TRBJ1-2, with 8 nucleotides matching TRBD1. The CDR3 has 13 amino acids. CDR1 is SNHLY and CDR2 is FYNNEI in the germline V gene. The CDR3: CASRPGQARRYTF. Partial CDR3 DNA: TGTGCCAGCAGACCGGGACAGGCACGACGC.

As for this clone: The CDR3 is cut off 3 residues early in the read; its end comes from the germline J gene. The gene calls are TRBV2 and TRBJ2-2; D is undetermined. The CDR3 consists of 13 residues. V lost 1 base to trimming and J lost 6 bases, with 6 bases between them. Germline CDR1 reads SNHLY; CDR2 reads FYNNEI. The CDR3 region is CASSEEPAGELFF. The sequenced CDR3 bases are TGTGCCAGCAGTGAAGAACCGGCCGGGGAG.

As for this clone: The read stops 3 residues short of the end of the CDR3; the missing end is completed from the germline J gene. This chain connects TRBV18 to TRBJ1-2; D not certain. The CDR3 sequence is 17 residues long. Per the germline V gene, CDR1 is KGHSH and CDR2 is LQKENI. The sequenced part of the CDR3 DNA is TGTGCCAGCTCACCACCGATTAGCGGGAGGGCTGGAGATACC. Translating it yields CASSPPISGRAGDT. Given in full, the CDR3 is CASSPPISGRAGDTYTF.

To note about this clone: Sequencing ends 3 residues short of the CDR3 end; the germline J gene provides the rest. The chain has TRBV5-1 and TRBJ2-5, with TRBD2 as a possible D gene (5 bases). Germline V gene sequence: CDR1 SGHRS, CDR2 YFSETQ. The CDR3 runs 16 residues. Trimming took off 3 bases at V and 2 bases at J, with 17 bases between the two ends. The DNA read from the CDR3 is TGCGCCAGCAGCTCCCTGGTAAGCGGAGATCAAGAGACC. It codes for CASSSLVSGDQET. The entire CDR3 protein is CASSSLVSGDQETQYF.

A remark on this clone: The read finishes 3 residues shy of the CDR3 end, and the germline J gene is used to complete it. The chain has TRBV2 and TRBJ1-5, with D tentatively TRBD1 (6 bases). V lost 3 bases to trimming and J lost 0 bases, with 9 bases between them. The CDR3 runs 15 residues. Germline V gives CDR1 SNHLY, CDR2 FYNNEI. The CDR3 spells CASSEGHNSNQPQHF. The covered CDR3 bases are TGTGCCAGCAGTGAGGGACATAATAGCAATCAGCCC.

Details on this clone: The CDR3 end is not reached by the read, which stops 3 residues before it; the germline J gene fills it in. The J gene is TRBJ1-1, the V gene TRBV19; 7 positions match TRBD1. Germline V gene data show CDR1 as LNHDA and CDR2 as SQIVND (reference sequence). With 6 bases clipped from V and 4 bases from J, the junction kept 5 bases outside the gene matches. The CDR3 contains 13 residues. The CDR3 sequence is CASSSTGVTEAFF. The sequenced CDR3 bases are TGTGCCAGTAGCTCTACAGGGGTCACTGAA.

Points on this clone: The read comes to an end 3 residues before the CDR3 does, leaving the germline J gene to fill in the end. The chain has TRBV19 and TRBJ2-7, with 11 bases aligning to TRBD2. CDR3 length: 15 residues. V lost 4 bases, J lost 2 bases, and 4 bases stayed unmatched. Germline loops: CDR1 LNHDA, CDR2 SQIVND (reference sequence). This CDR3 reads CASSTGTSGTYEQYF. CDR3 bases read: TGTGCCAGTAGTACCGGGACTAGCGGAACCTACGAG. Complete variable domain (other parts from reference TRBV19 and TRBJ2-7): DGGITQSPKYLFRKEGQNVTLSCEQNLNHDAMYWYRQDPGQGLRLIYYSQIVNDFQKGDIAEGYSVSREKKESFPLTVTSAQKNPTAFYLCASSTGTSGTYEQYFGPGTRLTVT.

About this clone: Coverage ceases 3 residues before the CDR3 finishes, and the germline J gene fills in the end. V and J are TRBV11-2 and TRBJ2-1; D is possibly TRBD2 (6 bases). This CDR3 region has 15 residues. V lost 1 base, J lost 7 bases, and 14 bases lay in between. In germline, CDR1 is SGHAT, CDR2 FQNNGV. CDR3 residues: CASSLGVGGRNEQFF. CDR3 bases read: TGTGCCAGCAGCTTAGGTGTTGGGGGGAGAAATGAG.

Of note for this clone: Distinct nucleotide sequences in the sample also encode this CDR3. The CDR3 is CASSSPGTLGNTIYF. The covered CDR3 bases are TGCGCCAGCAGCTCCCCCGGGACACTTGGAAACACC. This chain links TRBV5-1 with TRBJ1-3, with D tentatively TRBD1 (6 bases). The read ends 3 residues early relative to the CDR3; the germline J gene fills the gap. This CDR3 spans 15 amino acids. Germline CDR1 and CDR2: SGHRS and YFSETQ. Trimming removed 3 bases from V and 3 bases from J, with 13 bases in between.

Note on this clone: With the read ending 3 residues before the CDR3 end, the germline J gene is used to fill in that end. The V call is TRBV7-3, the J call TRBJ1-1; weak D call: TRBD1 (6 bases). The CDR3 spans 13 residues. Deletions cut 4 bases from V and 1 base from J, with 7 bases between. CDR1 is SGHTA and CDR2 is FQGTGA in the germline V gene. The covered CDR3 bases are TGTGCCAGCAGCTCGGGACAGAACACTGAA. Protein product: CASSSGQNTE. The full CDR3 sequence reads CASSSGQNTEAFF.

As concerns this clone: The observed sequence ends 3 residues before the CDR3 terminus, with the missing tail filled in from the germline J gene. V usage is TRBV7-9 and J usage is TRBJ1-1; a possible D gene is TRBD1 (6 bases). Germline V lookup: CDR1 SEHNR, CDR2 FQNEAQ (reference sequence). This CDR3 is 15 amino acids long. Deletions cut 5 bases from V and 4 bases from J, with 17 bases between. CDR3 sequence reads: CASSLPLGAGTEAFF. The covered CDR3 bases are TGTGCCAGCAGCCTCCCTTTGGGGGCGGGCACTGAA.

On this clone: Sequencing ends 3 residues short of the CDR3 end; the germline J gene provides the rest. The chain joins TRBV11-2 to TRBJ2-3; weak D call: TRBD1 (6 bases). The length of the CDR3 is 13 residues. Germline V gene data show CDR1 as SGHAT and CDR2 as FQNNGV. The CDR3 sequence: CASSLDLGQTQYF. The sequenced part of the CDR3 DNA is TGTGCCAGCAGCTTAGACCTCGGACAGACG.